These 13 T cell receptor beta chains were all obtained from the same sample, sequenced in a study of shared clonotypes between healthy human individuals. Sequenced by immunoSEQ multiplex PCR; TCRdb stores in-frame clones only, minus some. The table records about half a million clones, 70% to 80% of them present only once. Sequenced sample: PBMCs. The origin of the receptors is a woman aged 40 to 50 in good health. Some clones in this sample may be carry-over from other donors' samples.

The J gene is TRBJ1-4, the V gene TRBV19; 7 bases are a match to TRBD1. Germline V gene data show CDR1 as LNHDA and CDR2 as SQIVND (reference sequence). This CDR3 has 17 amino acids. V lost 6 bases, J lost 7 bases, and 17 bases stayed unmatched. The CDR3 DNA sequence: TGTGCCAGTAGCAGCCCCCACTCCGGGACAGCACCTGAAAAACTGTTTTTT. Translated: CASSSPHSGTAPEKLFF.

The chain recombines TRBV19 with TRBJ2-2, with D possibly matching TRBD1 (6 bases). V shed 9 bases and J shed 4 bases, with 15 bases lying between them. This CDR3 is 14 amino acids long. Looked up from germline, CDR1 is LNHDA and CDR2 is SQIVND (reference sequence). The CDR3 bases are TGTGCCAGCCGACGACAGGTGATCACCGGGGAGCTGTTTTTT. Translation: CASRRQVITGELFF. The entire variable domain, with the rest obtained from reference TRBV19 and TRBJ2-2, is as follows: DGGITQSPKYLFRKEGQNVTLSCEQNLNHDAMYWYRQDPGQGLRLIYYSQIVNDFQKGDIAEGYSVSREKKESFPLTVTSAQKNPTAFYLCASRRQVITGELFFGEGSRLTVL.

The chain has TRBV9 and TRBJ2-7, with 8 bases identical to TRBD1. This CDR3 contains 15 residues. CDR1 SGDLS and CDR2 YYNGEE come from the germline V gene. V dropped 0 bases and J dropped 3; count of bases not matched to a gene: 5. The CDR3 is CASSVGTGLNYEQYF. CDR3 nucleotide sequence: TGTGCCAGCAGCGTAGGGACAGGGCTTAACTACGAGCAGTACTTC.

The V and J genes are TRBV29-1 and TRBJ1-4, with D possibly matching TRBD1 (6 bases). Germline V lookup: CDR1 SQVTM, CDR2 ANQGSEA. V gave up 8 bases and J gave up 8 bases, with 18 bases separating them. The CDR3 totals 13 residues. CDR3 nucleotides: TGCAGCACCCGGGACACGGGTTCCGAAAAACTGTTTTTT. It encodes CSTRDTGSEKLFF. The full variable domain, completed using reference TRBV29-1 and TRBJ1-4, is SAVISQKPSRDICQRGTSLTIQCQVDSQVTMMFWYRQQPGQSLTLIATANQGSEATYESGFVIDKFPISRPNLTFSTLTVSNMSPEDSSIYLCSTRDTGSEKLFFGSGTQLSVL.

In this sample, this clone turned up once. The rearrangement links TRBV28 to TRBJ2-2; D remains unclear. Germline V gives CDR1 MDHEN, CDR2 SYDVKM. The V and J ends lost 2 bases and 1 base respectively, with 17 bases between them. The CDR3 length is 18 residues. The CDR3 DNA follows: TGTGCCAGCAGTTTAGGCCAGACCCAACAGAAGAACACCGGGGAGCTGTTTTTT. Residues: CASSLGQTQQKNTGELFF.

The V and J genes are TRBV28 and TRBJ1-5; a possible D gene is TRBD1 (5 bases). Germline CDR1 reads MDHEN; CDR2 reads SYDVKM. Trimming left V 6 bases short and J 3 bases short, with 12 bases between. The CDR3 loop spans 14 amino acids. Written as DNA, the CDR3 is TGTGCCAGCAGCCAGGGACGGTACAATCAGCCCCAGCATTTT. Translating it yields CASSQGRYNQPQHF.

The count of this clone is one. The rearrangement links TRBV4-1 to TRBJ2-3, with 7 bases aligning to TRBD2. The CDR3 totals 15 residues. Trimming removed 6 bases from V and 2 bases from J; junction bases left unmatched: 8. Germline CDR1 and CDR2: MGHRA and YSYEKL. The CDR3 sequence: CASRTSGTSTDTQYF. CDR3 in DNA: TGCGCCAGCAGGACGAGCGGGACCTCCACAGATACGCAGTATTTT.

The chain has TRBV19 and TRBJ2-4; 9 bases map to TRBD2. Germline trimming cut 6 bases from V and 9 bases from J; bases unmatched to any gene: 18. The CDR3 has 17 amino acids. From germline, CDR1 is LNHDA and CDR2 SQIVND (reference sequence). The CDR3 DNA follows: TGTGCCAGTAGCGCCACCGGGACTAGCATGCGGTTTTCCATTCAGTACTTC. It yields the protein CASSATGTSMRFSIQYF.

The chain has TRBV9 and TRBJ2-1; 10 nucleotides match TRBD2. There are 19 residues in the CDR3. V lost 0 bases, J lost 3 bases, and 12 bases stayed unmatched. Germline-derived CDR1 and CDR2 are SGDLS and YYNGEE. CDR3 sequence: CASSVDPYGLAGDYNEQFF. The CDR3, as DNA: TGTGCCAGCAGCGTAGACCCCTATGGGCTAGCGGGGGACTACAATGAGCAGTTCTTC.

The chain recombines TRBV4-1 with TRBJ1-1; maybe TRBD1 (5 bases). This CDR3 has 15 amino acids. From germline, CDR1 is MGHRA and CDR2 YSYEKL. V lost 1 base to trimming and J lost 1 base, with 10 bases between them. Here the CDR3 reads CASSQVIGTNTEAFF. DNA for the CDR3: TGCGCCAGCAGCCAAGTAATAGGGACGAACACTGAAGCTTTCTTT.

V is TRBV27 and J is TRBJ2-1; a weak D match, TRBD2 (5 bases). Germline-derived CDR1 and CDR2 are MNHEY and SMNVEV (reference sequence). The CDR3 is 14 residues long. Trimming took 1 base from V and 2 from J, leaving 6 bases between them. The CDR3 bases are TGTGCCAGCAGTTTATACGGGGCCTACAATGAGCAGTTCTTC. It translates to CASSLYGAYNEQFF.

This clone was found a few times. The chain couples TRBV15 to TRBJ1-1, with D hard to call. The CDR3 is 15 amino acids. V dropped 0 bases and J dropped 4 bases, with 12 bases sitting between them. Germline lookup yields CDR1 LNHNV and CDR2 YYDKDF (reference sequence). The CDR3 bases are TGTGCCACCAGCAGAGATCAAAGAGGGTTCACTGAAGCTTTCTTT. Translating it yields CATSRDQRGFTEAFF.

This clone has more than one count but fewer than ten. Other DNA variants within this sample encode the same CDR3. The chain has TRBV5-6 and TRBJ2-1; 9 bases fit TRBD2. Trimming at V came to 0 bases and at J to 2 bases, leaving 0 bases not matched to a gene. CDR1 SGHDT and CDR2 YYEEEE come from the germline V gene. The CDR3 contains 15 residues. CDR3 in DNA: TGTGCCAGCAGCTTGGGACTAGCGGCCTACAATGAGCAGTTCTTC. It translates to CASSLGLAAYNEQFF.